A selection of T cell receptor beta chains follows, all from one sample in a study of OX40 agonist ivuxolimab in advanced cancers. Here immunoSEQ multiplex PCR was the method, and the copy in TCRdb shows in-frame clones only, minus some. Of roughly 77,000 clones listed, approximately 81% are singletons. The sample consisted of CD4+ or CD8+ T cells sorted from blood, taken in a trial of the OX40 agonist ivuxolimab. Receptor source: an adult with an advanced solid tumor such as melanoma, head and neck, liver or kidney cancer. Both conserved end residues are part of each CDR3. A D gene is named only where the DNA matches it firmly. A clone size is listed for some rows: how often the clone was seen (once, few, many), or a class if it is expanded.

>-|TRBJ2-2|TRBV30|-
CAWSVLGPGTGELFF
TGTGCCTGGAGTGTACTGGGACCGGGAACCGGGGAGCTGTTTTTT
>-|TRBJ1-1|TRBV6-1|-
CASSMTGLSTEAFF
TGTGCCAGCAGCATGACAGGCTTGAGCACTGAAGCTTTCTTT
>-|TRBJ2-1|TRBV6-4|TRBD2
CASRGLGDNEQFF
TGTGCCAGCAGGGGACTAGGGGACAATGAGCAGTTCTTC
>-|TRBJ2-3|TRBV5-4|-
CASSLDADTQYF
TGTGCCAGCAGCTTGGATGCAGATACGCAGTATTTT
>once|TRBJ2-2|TRBV6-5|-
CAIGRTGELFF
TGTGCCATAGGACGGACCGGGGAGCTGTTTTTT
>few|TRBJ2-1|TRBV27|TRBD2
CASSLSTSGRGGEQFF
TGTGCCAGCAGTTTATCGACTAGCGGGAGAGGTGGTGAGCAGTTCTTC
>-|TRBJ2-2|TRBV10-2|-
CAVPSSYDTGELFF
TGCGCCGTACCTAGTAGTTACGACACCGGGGAGCTGTTTTTT
>-|TRBJ1-5|TRBV6-6|TRBD1
CASRTKQGDNQPQHF
TGTGCCAGCAGAACCAAACAGGGGGACAATCAGCCCCAGCATTTT
>-|TRBJ2-3|TRBV29-1|TRBD2
CSATGLAGRTDTQYF
TGCAGCGCTACCGGACTAGCGGGACGCACAGATACGCAGTATTTT
>few|TRBJ1-2|TRBV4-1|-
CASSQAGGSDYGYTF
TGCGCCAGCAGCCAAGCCGGAGGGTCAGACTATGGCTACACCTTC
>-|TRBJ2-1|TRBV5-1|-
CASTPSTGRNYNEQFF
TGCGCCAGCACCCCCTCCACAGGGAGAAACTACAATGAGCAGTTCTTC
>-|TRBJ2-7|TRBV6-1|TRBD1
CASCVNPGQGAYEQYF
TGTGCCAGCTGTGTAAATCCGGGACAGGGGGCCTACGAGCAGTACTTC
>-|TRBJ2-5|TRBV19|-
CASSGGPETQYF
TGTGCCAGTAGTGGTGGGCCTGAGACCCAGTACTTC
>-|TRBJ1-6|TRBV11-3|-
CASSLDQGGSSYNSPLHF
TGTGCCAGCAGCTTAGATCAAGGGGGGAGCTCCTATAATTCACCCCTCCACTTT
>-|TRBJ2-2|TRBV5-1|TRBD2
CASSLDTSGTPSGELFF
TGCGCCAGCAGCTTGGATACTAGCGGGACACCTAGCGGGGAGCTGTTTTTT
>-|TRBJ2-2|TRBV6-1|-
CASKEGDTGELFF
TGTGCCAGCAAGGAGGGGGACACCGGGGAGCTGTTTTTT
>few|TRBJ2-3|TRBV6-5|-
CASSYSVESTDTQYF
TGTGCCAGCAGTTATTCCGTAGAGAGCACAGATACGCAGTATTTT
>-|TRBJ1-2|TRBV6-5|-
CASSYAGPNYGYTF
TGTGCCAGCAGTTACGCCGGGCCTAACTATGGCTACACCTTC
>-|TRBJ2-7|TRBV10-3|-
CATDGGMSSYEQYF
TGTGCCACGGATGGGGGCATGAGCTCCTACGAGCAGTACTTC
>-|TRBJ2-7|TRBV9|TRBD1
CASSRGQQYTYEQYF
TGTGCCAGCAGCCGGGGACAGCAATATACCTACGAGCAGTACTTC
>-|TRBJ1-2|TRBV7-9|-
CASSPYGGSNYGYTF
TGTGCCAGCAGCCCGTACGGGGGCTCGAACTATGGCTACACCTTC
>-|TRBJ2-3|TRBV27|TRBD2
CASSYAGTRNTDTQYF
TGTGCCAGCAGTTACGCCGGGACTAGAAACACAGATACGCAGTATTTT
>few|TRBJ1-5|TRBV4-1|-
CASSQDVQARQPQHF
TGCGCCAGCAGCCAAGATGTACAGGCTCGCCAGCCCCAGCATTTT
>-|TRBJ2-3|TRBV9|TRBD2
CASSVGAGGFTDTQYF
TGTGCCAGCAGCGTAGGAGCGGGGGGATTCACAGATACGCAGTATTTT
>-|TRBJ2-5|TRBV4-3|-
CASSPGWGSQETQYF
TGCGCCAGCAGCCCGGGTTGGGGGTCCCAAGAGACCCAGTACTTC
>-|TRBJ2-3|TRBV6-1|-
CAVRYTDTQYF
TGTGCCGTACGCTACACAGATACGCAGTATTTT
>-|TRBJ2-3|TRBV5-1|TRBD2
CASSRAGEDTDTQYF
TGCGCCAGCAGCCGAGCGGGAGAGGACACAGATACGCAGTATTTT
>-|TRBJ2-3|TRBV2|-
CASSYWDNHPTDTQYF
TGTGCCAGCAGTTACTGGGACAACCACCCAACAGATACGCAGTATTTT
>-|TRBJ2-1|TRBV27|-
CASSLKPPLLGTYNEQFF
TGTGCCAGCAGTTTAAAGCCCCCCCTCCTCGGTACCTACAATGAGCAGTTCTTC
>-|TRBJ1-4|TRBV29-1|TRBD1
CSVGTGGPEKLFF
TGCAGCGTTGGGACAGGAGGACCGGAAAAACTGTTTTTT
>-|TRBJ2-5|TRBV5-1|-
CASSWGRREETQYF
TGCGCCAGCAGCTGGGGACGGCGTGAAGAGACCCAGTACTTC
>-|TRBJ2-1|TRBV29-1|TRBD1
CSVEEGTGGSEQFF
TGCAGCGTTGAAGAGGGGACAGGGGGCAGTGAGCAGTTCTTC
>-|TRBJ1-1|TRBV7-8|-
CASSLGLRATEAFF
TGTGCCAGCAGCTTAGGGTTGCGAGCCACTGAAGCTTTCTTT
>-|TRBJ2-6|TRBV29-1|TRBD1
CSALTGTGANVLTF
TGCAGCGCCTTGACAGGGACCGGGGCCAACGTCCTGACTTTC
>-|TRBJ2-3|TRBV7-3|-
CASSLQGATDTQYF
TGTGCCAGCAGCTTACAGGGAGCAACAGATACGCAGTATTTT
>-|TRBJ2-3|TRBV10-3|TRBD2
CAISTGLAGADTQYF
TGTGCCATCAGTACCGGACTAGCGGGAGCAGATACGCAGTATTTT
>few|TRBJ1-2|TRBV6-1|-
CASLQPTYGYTF
TGTGCCAGCCTCCAACCCACCTATGGCTACACCTTC